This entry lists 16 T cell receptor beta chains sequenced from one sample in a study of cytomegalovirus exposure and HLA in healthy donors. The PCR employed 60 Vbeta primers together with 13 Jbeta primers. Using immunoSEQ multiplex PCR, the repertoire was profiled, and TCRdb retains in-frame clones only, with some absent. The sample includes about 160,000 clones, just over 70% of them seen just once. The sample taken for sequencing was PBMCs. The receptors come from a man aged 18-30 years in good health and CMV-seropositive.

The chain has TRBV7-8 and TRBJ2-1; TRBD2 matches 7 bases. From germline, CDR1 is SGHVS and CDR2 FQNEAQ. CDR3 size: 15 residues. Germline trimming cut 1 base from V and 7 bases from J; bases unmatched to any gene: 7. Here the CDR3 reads CASSLGDFGRNEQFF. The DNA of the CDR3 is TGTGCCAGCAGCTTAGGGGACTTCGGGAGGAATGAGCAGTTCTTC.

CDR3 residues: CASSSPGGSARNEQFF. In nucleotides, the CDR3 is TGTGCCAGTAGTTCTCCAGGGGGCTCGGCAAGAAATGAGCAGTTCTTC. The chain has TRBV19 and TRBJ2-1, with 8 nucleotides matching TRBD1. This CDR3 has 16 amino acids. Germline trimming cut 5 bases from V and 7 bases from J; bases unmatched to any gene: 13. Germline assignment: CDR1 LNHDA and CDR2 SQIVND (reference sequence).

CDR3 coding DNA: TGTGCCAGTAGTAAATCAGGACAGACTCATCAGCCCCAGCATTTT. This sequence encodes CASSKSGQTHQPQHF. The rearrangement joins TRBV19 to TRBJ1-5; perhaps TRBD1 as D (6 bases). Germline assignment: CDR1 LNHDA and CDR2 SQIVND (reference sequence). The CDR3 is 15 residues long. V lost 4 bases and J 5 bases, leaving 15 bases between the germline ends.

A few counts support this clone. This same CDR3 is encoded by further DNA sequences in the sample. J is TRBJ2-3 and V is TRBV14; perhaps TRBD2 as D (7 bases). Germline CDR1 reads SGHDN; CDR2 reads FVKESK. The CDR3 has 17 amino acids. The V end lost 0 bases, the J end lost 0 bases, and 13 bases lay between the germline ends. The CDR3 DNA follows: TGTGCCAGCAGCCAAGACGAGGCGGGGGCAAGCACAGATACGCAGTATTTT. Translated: CASSQDEAGASTDTQYF.

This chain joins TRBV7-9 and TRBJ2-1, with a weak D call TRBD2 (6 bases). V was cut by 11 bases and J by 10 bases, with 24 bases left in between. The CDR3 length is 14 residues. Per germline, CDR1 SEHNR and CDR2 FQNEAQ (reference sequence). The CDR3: CAGESGFTKEEQFF. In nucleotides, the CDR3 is TGTGCCGGTGAGAGCGGGTTCACCAAGGAGGAGCAGTTCTTC.

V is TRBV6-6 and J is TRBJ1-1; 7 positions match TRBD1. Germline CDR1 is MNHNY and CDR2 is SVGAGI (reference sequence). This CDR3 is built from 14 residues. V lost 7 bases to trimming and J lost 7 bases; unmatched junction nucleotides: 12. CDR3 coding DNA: TGTGCCAGCACTACAAGGGGGACAGTTGGTGAAGCTTTCTTT. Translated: CASTTRGTVGEAFF.

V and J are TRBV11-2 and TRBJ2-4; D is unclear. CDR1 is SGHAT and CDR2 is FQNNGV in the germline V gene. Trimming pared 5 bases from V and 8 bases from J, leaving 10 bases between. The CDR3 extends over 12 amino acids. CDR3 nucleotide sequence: TGTGCCAGCAGCCCCGTCAGGTACATTCAGTACTTC. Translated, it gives CASSPVRYIQYF.

The CDR3 here is CATRRTGGDYGYTF. The CDR3 nucleotides are TGTGCCACCAGGAGGACAGGGGGGGACTATGGCTACACCTTC. The chain recombines TRBV15 with TRBJ1-2, with 10 bases fitting TRBD1. After removal of 6 bases from V and 3 bases from J, the junction contained 4 bases not matched to a gene. The CDR3 contains 14 residues. The germline V gene encodes CDR1 LNHNV and CDR2 YYDKDF (reference sequence). The variable domain in full, with the rest retrieved from reference TRBV15 and TRBJ1-2, is DAMVIQNPRYQVTQFGKPVTLSCSQTLNHNVMYWYQQKSSQAPKLLFHYYDKDFNNEADTPDNFQSRRPNTSFCFLDIRSPGLGDTAMYLCATRRTGGDYGYTFGSGTRLTVV.

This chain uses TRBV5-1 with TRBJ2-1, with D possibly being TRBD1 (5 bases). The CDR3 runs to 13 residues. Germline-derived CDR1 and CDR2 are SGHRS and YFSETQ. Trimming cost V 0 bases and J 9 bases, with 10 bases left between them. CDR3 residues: CASSLDQGREQFF. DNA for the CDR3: TGCGCCAGCAGCTTGGACCAGGGTCGTGAGCAGTTCTTC.

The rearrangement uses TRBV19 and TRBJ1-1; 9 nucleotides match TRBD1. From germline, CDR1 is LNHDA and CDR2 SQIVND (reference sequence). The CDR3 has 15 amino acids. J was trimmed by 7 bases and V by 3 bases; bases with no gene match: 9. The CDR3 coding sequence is TGTGCCAGTAGTATCCCAAACAGGGGGCGTAATGAAGCTTTCTTT. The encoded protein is CASSIPNRGRNEAFF.

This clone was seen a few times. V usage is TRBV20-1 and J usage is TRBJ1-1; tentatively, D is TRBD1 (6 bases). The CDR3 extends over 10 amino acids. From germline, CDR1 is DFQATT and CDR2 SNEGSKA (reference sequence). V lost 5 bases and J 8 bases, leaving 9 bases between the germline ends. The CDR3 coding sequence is TGCAGTGCTTACAGGGTGGAAGCTTTCTTT. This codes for CSAYRVEAFF.

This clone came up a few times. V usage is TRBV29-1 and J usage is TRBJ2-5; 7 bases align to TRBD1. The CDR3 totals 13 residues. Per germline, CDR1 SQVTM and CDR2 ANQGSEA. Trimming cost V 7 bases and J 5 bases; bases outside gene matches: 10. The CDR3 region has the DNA TGCAGCGCAGCAAACAGGGGCGTCGAGACCCAGTACTTC. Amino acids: CSAANRGVETQYF.

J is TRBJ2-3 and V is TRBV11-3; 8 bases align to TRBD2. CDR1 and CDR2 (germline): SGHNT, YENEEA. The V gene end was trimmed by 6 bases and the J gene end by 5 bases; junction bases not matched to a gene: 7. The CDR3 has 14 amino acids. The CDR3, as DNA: TGTGCCAGCAGGATGTCCGGGACTAGAGATACGCAGTATTTT. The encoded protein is CASRMSGTRDTQYF.

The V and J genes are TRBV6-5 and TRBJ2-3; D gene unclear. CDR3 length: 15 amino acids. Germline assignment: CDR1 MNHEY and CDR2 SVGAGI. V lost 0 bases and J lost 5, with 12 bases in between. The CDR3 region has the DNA TGTGCCAGCAGTTACTCGAGCCGCCCGGTAGATACGCAGTATTTT. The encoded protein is CASSYSSRPVDTQYF.

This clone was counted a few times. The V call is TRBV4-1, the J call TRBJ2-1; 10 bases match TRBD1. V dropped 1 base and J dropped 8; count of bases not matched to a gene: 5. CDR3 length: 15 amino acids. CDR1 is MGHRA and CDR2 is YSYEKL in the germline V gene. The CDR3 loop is CASSQGQGASDEQFF. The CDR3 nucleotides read TGCGCCAGCAGCCAAGGACAGGGGGCAAGCGATGAGCAGTTCTTC.

The CDR3 sequence: CALSRTGIEGYTF. In DNA, the CDR3 is TGTGCCTTGTCTCGTACAGGGATCGAAGGCTACACCTTC. The J gene is TRBJ1-2, the V gene TRBV30, with a tentative D call TRBD1 (6 bases). V lost 7 bases, J lost 8 bases, and 20 bases lay in between. This CDR3 is 13 amino acids long. Looked up from germline, CDR1 is GTSNPN and CDR2 is SVGIG (reference sequence).